One sample yielded the 28 T cell receptor beta chains listed below, sequenced in a study of shared clonotypes between healthy human individuals. TCRdb's copy holds only in-frame clones and misses some; the assay was immunoSEQ multiplex PCR. The table records about 1.5 million clones, roughly 96% of them present only once. The specimen was naive CD4+ T cells sorted from blood. The subset denotes: CD45RA+ positively selected. The receptors come from a man aged 25-45 years in good health.

The CDR3: CASSPRTGGIYEQYF. CDR3 DNA sequence: TGTGCCAGCAGCCCCCGGACAGGGGGCATCTACGAGCAGTACTTC. This chain joins TRBV11-2 and TRBJ2-7; the match to TRBD1 covers 11 bases. The CDR3 is 15 amino acids. The J segment lost 3 bases and the V segment lost 5 bases, leaving 6 bases of the junction unmatched. CDR1 SGHAT and CDR2 FQNNGV come from the germline V gene. Using reference TRBV11-2 and TRBJ2-7 for the parts outside the CDR3, the full variable domain is EAGVAQSPRYKIIEKRQSVAFWCNPISGHATLYWYQQILGQGPKLLIQFQNNGVVDDSQLPKDRFSAERLKGVDSTLKIQPAKLEDSAVYLCASSPRTGGIYEQYFGPGTRLTVT.

V is TRBV10-3 and J is TRBJ2-1, with 7 bases lining up with TRBD2. V lost 2 bases to trimming and J lost 7 bases; unmatched junction nucleotides: 17. CDR3 length equals 18 residues. CDR1 and CDR2 from the germline V gene are ENHRY and SYGVKD. In nucleotides, the CDR3 is TGTGCCATCAGTGAGGCTGCTTGGGGAAGCGGGATTGGGAATGAGCAGTTCTTC. This sequence encodes CAISEAAWGSGIGNEQFF.

The chain joins TRBV27 to TRBJ1-1, with D perhaps TRBD1 (6 bases). Germline V CDR1 and CDR2: MNHEY, SMNVEV (reference sequence). V was cut by 11 bases and J by 1 base, with 11 bases left in between. This CDR3 is built from 12 residues. DNA of the CDR3: TGTGCCGTGTGGGGGCCGAACACTGAAGCTTTCTTT. This sequence encodes CAVWGPNTEAFF.

This chain links TRBV6-1 with TRBJ1-2; 7 nucleotides match TRBD1. CDR3 length: 16 residues. V trimming: 4 bases; J trimming: 4 bases; junction bases outside the gene matches: 12. Germline values: CDR1 MNHNS, CDR2 SASEGT. The CDR3 nucleotides are TGTGCCAGCAGTGTCGAAGAGACAGGGTGGGGCTATGGCTACACCTTC. Translated, it gives CASSVEETGWGYGYTF.

The rearrangement uses TRBV5-1 and TRBJ2-2; perhaps TRBD1 as D (6 bases). Per germline, CDR1 SGHRS and CDR2 YFSETQ. CDR3 length: 16 residues. V lost 3 bases to trimming and J lost 1 base, with 13 bases between them. CDR3: CASSWAPTGNTGELFF. Written as DNA, the CDR3 is TGCGCCAGCAGCTGGGCCCCGACAGGGAACACCGGGGAGCTGTTTTTT. The entire variable domain, with the rest obtained from reference TRBV5-1 and TRBJ2-2, is as follows: KAGVTQTPRYLIKTRGQQVTLSCSPISGHRSVSWYQQTPGQGLQFLFEYFSETQRNKGNFPGRFSGRQFSNSRSEMNVSTLELGDSALYLCASSWAPTGNTGELFFGEGSRLTVL.

The DNA of the CDR3 is TGCGCCAGCAGCTTATTTGTTTTAGGACAGGGTGGAACAGATACGCAGTATTTT. Translated, it gives CASSLFVLGQGGTDTQYF. This rearrangement joins TRBV5-1 to TRBJ2-3; TRBD1 matches 8 bases. Germline-derived CDR1 and CDR2 are SGHRS and YFSETQ. The CDR3 loop spans 18 amino acids. Losses at the gene ends were 2 bases for V and 3 bases for J; bases not matched to a gene: 14.

This clone was found once. This sequence joins TRBV6-5 and TRBJ2-3; 10 bases fit TRBD2. The V segment lost 4 bases and the J segment 5 bases; nucleotides outside the gene matches: 9. There are 16 residues in the CDR3. CDR1 and CDR2 from the germline V gene are MNHEY and SVGAGI. CDR3 DNA sequence: TGTGCCAGCAGTTCAGTGACTAGCGGGTGGGGAGATACGCAGTATTTT. The encoded protein is CASSSVTSGWGDTQYF.

The V call is TRBV6-6, the J call TRBJ1-5, with 9 positions matching TRBD1. Germline values: CDR1 MNHNY, CDR2 SVGAGI (reference sequence). Trimming took 2 bases from V and 5 from J; bases not matched to a gene: 7. The CDR3 totals 16 residues. CDR3 protein: CASSYRTGEFHQPQHF. As DNA, the CDR3 is TGTGCCAGCAGTTACCGGACAGGGGAGTTTCATCAGCCCCAGCATTTT.

CDR3 sequence: CASNPRGGLKISYEQYF. The CDR3 nucleotides are TGTGCCAGCAACCCACGTGGGGGCTTAAAGATCTCCTACGAGCAGTACTTC. The chain carries TRBV5-4 and TRBJ2-7, with D tentatively TRBD1 (6 bases). V was pared by 6 bases and J by 0 bases, with 22 bases between. CDR1 and CDR2 (germline): SGHNT, YYREEE (reference sequence). The CDR3 spans 17 residues. Using reference TRBV5-4 and TRBJ2-7 for the parts outside the CDR3, the full variable domain is ETGVTQSPTHLIKTRGQQVTLRCSSQSGHNTVSWYQQALGQGPQFIFQYYREEENGRGNFPPRFSGLQFPNYSSELNVNALELDDSALYLCASNPRGGLKISYEQYFGPGTRLTVT.

The chain recombines TRBV6-5 with TRBJ2-7; TRBD1 matches at 7 bases. The V and J ends lost 5 bases and 0 bases, in that order; junction bases with no gene match: 7. Germline lookup yields CDR1 MNHEY and CDR2 SVGAGI. The CDR3 is 15 residues long. CDR3 DNA sequence: TGTGCCAGCAGTCAGGGACAGAGATTCTCCTACGAGCAGTACTTC. It encodes CASSQGQRFSYEQYF.

The rearrangement uses TRBV7-2 and TRBJ2-1, with D possibly TRBD2 on 5 matching bases. Germline values: CDR1 SGHTA, CDR2 FQGNSA. This CDR3 is 17 amino acids long. The ends were cut back, 3 bases at V and 8 bases at J, with 23 bases in the middle. The CDR3 spells CASSFRLTIRIGDEQFF. For the CDR3, the DNA is TGTGCCAGCAGCTTCCGCCTGACTATTCGGATCGGGGATGAGCAGTTCTTC.

This clone was seen a few times. A read error may account for a junction end that differs from germline. The chain carries TRBV7-9 and TRBJ2-2; D is unresolved. Germline V gene sequence: CDR1 SEHNR, CDR2 FQNEAQ (reference sequence). The CDR3 extends over 8 amino acids. The CDR3 DNA sequence: TGTGCCAGCAGCTCTTGGGTTTTT. Translated: CASSSWVF.

V usage is TRBV10-3 and J usage is TRBJ2-3; TRBD1 aligns across 8 bases. The V segment lost 4 bases and the J segment 3 bases; nucleotides outside the gene matches: 12. Germline V lookup: CDR1 ENHRY, CDR2 SYGVKD. The CDR3 has 17 amino acids. CDR3 coding DNA: TGTGCCATCAGTGGCTCCACAGGGGGGCTTATGACAGATACGCAGTATTTT. Translation: CAISGSTGGLMTDTQYF.

The rearrangement uses TRBV2 and TRBJ1-5, with TRBD1 matching 10 bases. The CDR3 length is 14 residues. The V gene's germline CDR1 is SNHLY and CDR2 FYNNEI. Losses at the gene ends were 4 bases for V and 9 bases for J; bases not matched to a gene: 6. CDR3 sequence: CASSGGTGVLPQHF. In nucleotides, the CDR3 is TGTGCCAGCAGTGGGGGGACAGGGGTTTTGCCCCAGCATTTT.

CDR3 residues: CASSIVEGRDRRQPQHF. The DNA of the CDR3 is TGTGCCAGTAGTATCGTTGAAGGGAGGGACCGGCGTCAGCCCCAGCATTTT. The chain couples TRBV19 to TRBJ1-5; D is perhaps TRBD1 (5 bases). This CDR3 comprises 17 residues. Germline-derived CDR1 and CDR2 are LNHDA and SQIVND (reference sequence). With 3 bases removed from V and 6 bases from J, the gap between germline ends came to 21 bases.

J is TRBJ1-2 and V is TRBV5-4; D not resolved. Trimming took off 1 base at V and 4 bases at J, with 14 bases between the two ends. Germline CDR1 reads SGHNT; CDR2 reads YYREEE (reference sequence). The CDR3 length is 15 residues. The CDR3, as DNA: TGTGCCAGCAGCTTGCTGATGGGAGGTTCCTATGGCTACACCTTC. It codes for CASSLLMGGSYGYTF.

The chain is built from TRBV19 and TRBJ2-2; D is ambiguous. Trimming left V 4 bases short and J 2 bases short, with 17 bases between. This CDR3 is built from 17 residues. CDR1 is LNHDA, CDR2 SQIVND, per germline (reference sequence). The CDR3 DNA follows: TGTGCCAGTAGTAGTCTAGTCGTCGTAAGCAACACCGGGGAGCTGTTTTTT. Protein sequence: CASSSLVVVSNTGELFF.

The chain uses TRBV11-2 and TRBJ2-2, with 11 bases lining up with TRBD2. V was clipped by 2 bases and J by 0 bases; unmatched bases: 5. Germline CDR1 reads SGHAT; CDR2 reads FQNNGV. The CDR3 sequence is 18 residues long. CDR3 amino acids: CASSLRLAGPSNTGELFF. The CDR3 DNA follows: TGTGCCAGCAGCTTAAGACTAGCGGGACCCTCGAACACCGGGGAGCTGTTTTTT. The variable domain in full, with the rest retrieved from reference TRBV11-2 and TRBJ2-2, is EAGVAQSPRYKIIEKRQSVAFWCNPISGHATLYWYQQILGQGPKLLIQFQNNGVVDDSQLPKDRFSAERLKGVDSTLKIQPAKLEDSAVYLCASSLRLAGPSNTGELFFGEGSRLTVL.

The chain is built from TRBV7-9 and TRBJ1-1; D is uncertain. This CDR3 comprises 15 residues. From germline, CDR1 is SEHNR and CDR2 FQNEAQ (reference sequence). The V end was cut by 5 bases, the J end by 1 base, with 14 bases between. The CDR3 is CASSPSSQRNTEAFF. In DNA form, the CDR3 reads TGTGCCAGCAGCCCGTCGTCACAGCGGAACACTGAAGCTTTCTTT.

This rearrangement joins TRBV6-6 to TRBJ2-1, with 7 bases fitting TRBD2. Germline V gives CDR1 MNHNY, CDR2 SVGAGI (reference sequence). With 6 bases clipped from V and 2 bases from J, the junction kept 4 bases outside the gene matches. This CDR3 is built from 14 residues. In nucleotides, the CDR3 is TGTGCCAGCAGGAACGCGGGGGCCTACAATGAGCAGTTCTTC. Translation: CASRNAGAYNEQFF.

CDR3 region: CASSLGIGAETQYF. CDR3 DNA: TGTGCCAGCAGCTTAGGCATCGGGGCCGAGACCCAGTACTTC. The chain uses TRBV7-8 and TRBJ2-5; D is possibly TRBD1 or TRBD2 (5 bases each). CDR1 and CDR2 (germline): SGHVS, FQNEAQ. With 1 base removed from V and 5 bases from J, the gap between germline ends came to 11 bases. This CDR3 has 14 amino acids. Full variable domain (outside the CDR3, taken from reference TRBV7-8 and TRBJ2-5): GAGVSQSPRYKVAKRGQDVALRCDPISGHVSLFWYQQALGQGPEFLTYFQNEAQLDKSGLPSDRFFAERPEGSVSTLKIQRTQQEDSAVYLCASSLGIGAETQYFGPGTRLLVL.

This clone is a singleton in its sample. The genes are TRBV7-7 and TRBJ2-1, with 7 bases aligning to TRBD2. The length of the CDR3 is 16 residues. Germline V gives CDR1 SSHAT, CDR2 FNYEAQ (reference sequence). The V gene end was trimmed by 6 bases and the J gene end by 0 bases; junction bases not matched to a gene: 8. The CDR3: CASSPSGGSSYNEQFF. The DNA for the CDR3 is TGTGCCAGCAGTCCTAGCGGAGGCAGCTCCTACAATGAGCAGTTCTTC.

The genes are TRBV19 and TRBJ1-2; 7 positions match TRBD1. The CDR3 runs to 14 residues. V was pared by 6 bases and J by 5 bases, with 9 bases of the junction left unmatched. The germline V gene encodes CDR1 LNHDA and CDR2 SQIVND (reference sequence). CDR3 region: CASSLQGGGYGYTF. CDR3 nucleotides: TGTGCCAGTAGCCTACAAGGGGGCGGTTATGGCTACACCTTC.

The V and J genes are TRBV18 and TRBJ2-1, with D perhaps TRBD2 (5 bases). Between the trimmed V and J ends, which lost 0 bases and 10 bases, there was a span of 10 bases. The germline gives CDR1 KGHSH, CDR2 LQKENI. This CDR3 comprises 13 residues. The CDR3 reads CASSPPSAVEQFF. CDR3 in DNA: TGTGCCAGCTCACCACCTTCAGCGGTCGAGCAGTTCTTC.

This clone was picked up one time. V and J are TRBV5-4 and TRBJ2-5; 8 bases align to TRBD2. The germline gives CDR1 SGHNT, CDR2 YYREEE (reference sequence). With V trimmed by 0 bases and J by 5 bases, 12 bases remained unmatched. The CDR3 spans 17 residues. CDR3 nucleotides: TGTGCCAGCAGCTTGGATTCACTAGCGGCCCTAGGGGAGACCCAGTACTTC. Residues: CASSLDSLAALGETQYF.

The chain employs TRBV6-1 and TRBJ2-5, with D uncertain. Germline assignment: CDR1 MNHNS and CDR2 SASEGT. This CDR3 contains 13 residues. V shed 4 bases and J shed 4 bases, with 10 bases lying between them. The CDR3 DNA sequence: TGTGCCAGCAGTGCCTTTGAGATAGAGACCCAGTACTTC. This codes for CASSAFEIETQYF.

The chain recombines TRBV10-3 with TRBJ2-1, with TRBD2 matching 9 bases. V was clipped by 6 bases and J by 3 bases; unmatched bases: 3. The germline CDR1 and CDR2 sequences are ENHRY and SYGVKD. CDR3 length: 14 amino acids. CDR3 residues: CAIRQREVYNEQFF. The CDR3 region has the DNA TGTGCCATCAGACAGCGGGAGGTCTACAATGAGCAGTTCTTC.

This clone was counted once. The V call is TRBV2, the J call TRBJ2-4; 9 bases agree with TRBD1. In germline, CDR1 is SNHLY, CDR2 FYNNEI. This CDR3 contains 14 residues. The V segment lost 4 bases and the J segment 6 bases; nucleotides outside the gene matches: 4. This chain's CDR3 is CASSGGTGLNIQYF. The CDR3 DNA reads as TGTGCCAGCAGTGGGGGGACAGGGCTAAACATTCAGTACTTC.